The text below deals with one T cell receptor (beta chain). In the original workflow: Scientists estimated how many nucleated cells there were by amplifying reference gene primers. Assay used: immunoSEQ multiplex PCR; TCRdb lists only in-frame clones, some missing. V and J calls plus clone size are reproduced from that table; the DNA served to infer D and trimming. The data contain 40,000 or so clones, roughly nine tenths of them seen just once; the ten biggest clones take up around 2%. The germline V gene encodes CDR1 SEHNR and CDR2 FQNEAQ (reference sequence). V gave up 1 base and J gave up 10 bases, with 17 bases separating them. This CDR3 region has 16 residues. This record comes from a study of blood T cell repertoires in COVID-19. Study summary: Sites across the United States, Italy and Spain contributed samples from acute and convalescent COVID-19. Sources were T cells, B-cell-depleted T cells, or PBMCs; the material itself was cDNA or gDNA.

The rearrangement joins TRBV7-9 to TRBJ1-6, with D possibly TRBD1 on 5 matching bases. The source is a man aged 50-60 years with active COVID-19. The source material was peripheral blood. The CDR3 DNA sequence: TGTGCCAGCAGCTTAGGTCAGGGAAGGGTACGATCACCCCTCCACTTT. Residues: CASSLGQGRVRSPLHF. Complete variable domain (other parts from reference TRBV7-9 and TRBJ1-6): DTGVSQNPRHKITKRGQNVTFRCDPISEHNRLYWYRQTLGQGPEFLTYFQNEAQLEKSRLLSDRFSAERPKGSFSTLEIQRTEQGDSAMYLCASSLGQGRVRSPLHFGNGTRLTVT.